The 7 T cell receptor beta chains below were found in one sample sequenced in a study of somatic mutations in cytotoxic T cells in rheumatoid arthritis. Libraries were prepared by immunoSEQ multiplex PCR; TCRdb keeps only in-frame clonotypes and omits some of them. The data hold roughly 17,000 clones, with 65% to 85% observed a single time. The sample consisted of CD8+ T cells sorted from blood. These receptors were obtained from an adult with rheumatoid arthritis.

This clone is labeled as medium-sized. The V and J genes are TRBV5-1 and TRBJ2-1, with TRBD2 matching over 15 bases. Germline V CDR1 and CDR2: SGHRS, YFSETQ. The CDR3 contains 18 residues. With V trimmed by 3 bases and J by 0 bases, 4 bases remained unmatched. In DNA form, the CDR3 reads TGCGCCAGCAGCTCCGGGACTAGCGGGGGGCTCTCCTACAATGAGCAGTTCTTC. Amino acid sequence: CASSSGTSGGLSYNEQFF.

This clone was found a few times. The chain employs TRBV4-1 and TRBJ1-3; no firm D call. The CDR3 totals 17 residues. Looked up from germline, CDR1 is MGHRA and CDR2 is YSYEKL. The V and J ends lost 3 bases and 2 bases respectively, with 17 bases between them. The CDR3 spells CASSHEPSRETGNTIYF. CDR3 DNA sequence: TGCGCCAGCAGCCACGAACCGTCTCGGGAAACTGGAAACACCATATATTTT.

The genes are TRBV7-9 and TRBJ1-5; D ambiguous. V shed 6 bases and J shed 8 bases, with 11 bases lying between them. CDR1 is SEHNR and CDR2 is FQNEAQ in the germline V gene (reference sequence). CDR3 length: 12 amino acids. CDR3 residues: CASRPPGEPQHF. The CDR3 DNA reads TGTGCCAGCAGGCCGCCCGGTGAGCCCCAGCATTTT.

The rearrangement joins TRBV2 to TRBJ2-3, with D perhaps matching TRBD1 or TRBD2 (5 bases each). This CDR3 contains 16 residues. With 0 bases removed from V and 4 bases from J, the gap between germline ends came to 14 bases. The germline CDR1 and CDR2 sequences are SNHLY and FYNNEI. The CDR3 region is CASSEAGRGAADTQYF. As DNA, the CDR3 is TGTGCCAGCAGTGAAGCGGGACGCGGTGCGGCAGATACGCAGTATTTT.

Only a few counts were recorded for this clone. The chain's CDR3 is CASSGGYNSPLHF. The DNA of the CDR3 is TGTGCCAGCTCTGGAGGATATAATTCACCCCTCCACTTT. The J gene is TRBJ1-6, the V gene TRBV27; D unclear. V was clipped by 8 bases and J by 4 bases, with 9 bases between them. CDR1 and CDR2 (germline): MNHEY, SMNVEV (reference sequence). This CDR3 spans 13 amino acids.

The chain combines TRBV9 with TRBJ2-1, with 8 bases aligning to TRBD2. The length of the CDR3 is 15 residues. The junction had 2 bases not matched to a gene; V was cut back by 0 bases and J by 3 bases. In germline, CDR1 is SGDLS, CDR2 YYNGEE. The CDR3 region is CASSVGGGIYNEQFF. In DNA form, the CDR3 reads TGTGCCAGCAGCGTAGGCGGGGGGATCTACAATGAGCAGTTCTTC.

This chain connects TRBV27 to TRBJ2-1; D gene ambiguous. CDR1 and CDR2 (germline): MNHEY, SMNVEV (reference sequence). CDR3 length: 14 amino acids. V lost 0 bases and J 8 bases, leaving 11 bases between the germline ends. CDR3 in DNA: TGTGCCAGCAGTTTATCCCGGCGGACCTATGAGCAGTTCTTC. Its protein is CASSLSRRTYEQFF.